One T cell receptor (beta chain) is described in this entry. These data are taken from a study of identical twins. Via MiXCR, TCRdb re-called the 5' RACE reads, giving one row per CDR3 protein. The sample consists of 500,000 to 550,000 distinct CDR3 sequences, 20% to 25% of them appearing once. CDR1 is SGHRS, CDR2 YFSETQ, per germline. This CDR3 region has 16 residues. After removal of 1 base from V and 1 base from J, the junction contained 5 bases not matched to a gene. The data also belong to a second study, concerning yellow fever vaccine responses in identical twins.

The chain uses TRBV5-1 and TRBJ2-3; 8 positions match TRBD2. This receptor was identified in a woman under 30 in good health. The sample taken for sequencing was CD4+ T cells sorted from blood. CDR3 nucleotide sequence: TGCGCCAGCAGCTTGTCAGCGACTAGCGGCACAGATACGCAGTATTTT. It specifies CASSLSATSGTDTQYF.